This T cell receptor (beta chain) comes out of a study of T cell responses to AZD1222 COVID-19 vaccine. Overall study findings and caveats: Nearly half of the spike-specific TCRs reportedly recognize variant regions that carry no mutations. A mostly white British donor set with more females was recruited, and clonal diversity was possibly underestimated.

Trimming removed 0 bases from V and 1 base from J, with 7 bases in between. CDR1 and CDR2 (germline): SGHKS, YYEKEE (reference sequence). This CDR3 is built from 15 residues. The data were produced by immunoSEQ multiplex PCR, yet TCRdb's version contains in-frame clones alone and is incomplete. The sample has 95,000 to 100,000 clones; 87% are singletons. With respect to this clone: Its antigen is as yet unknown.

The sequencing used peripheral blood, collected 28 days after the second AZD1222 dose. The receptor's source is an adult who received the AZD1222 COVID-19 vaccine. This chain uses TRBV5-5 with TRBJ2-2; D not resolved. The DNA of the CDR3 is TGTGCCAGCAGCTTGGCTGGTGGGAACACCGGGGAGCTGTTTTTT. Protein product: CASSLAGGNTGELFF.